This T cell receptor (beta chain) was retrieved from a study of CD8+ T cells in alopecia areata. Treatment meaning: oral pan-JAK inhibitor, 5-10 mg twice daily. CDR3 length: 11 residues. V was shortened by 3 bases and J by 6 bases, with 3 bases between the two germline ends. Germline values: CDR1 SNHLY, CDR2 FYNNEI. Extracted RNA was reverse transcribed, and the resulting cDNA served as sequencing template. Assay: immunoSEQ multiplex PCR; the TCRdb copy retains only in-frame clones and omits some. The data show over 100,000 clones, with around 50% seen just once and 12% held by the top ten. The input for sequencing was CD8+ T cells sorted from blood, taken at week 24, from a patient treated with tofacitinib. V gene TRBV2 combines with J gene TRBJ2-1; D gene uncertain. This TCR was recovered from a human donor with alopecia areata. The CDR3 sequence: CASSDSNEQFF. The DNA of the CDR3 is TGTGCCAGCAGTGACAGCAATGAGCAGTTCTTC.